This T cell receptor (beta chain) came from a study of identical twins. General observations from the study: The study reached conclusions through statistical analysis that was cross-sectional, not following the same donors. In monozygotic twins, models underestimated the sharing of out-of-frame TCR alpha. Cord blood beta clonotypes that were abundant carried fewer insertions, and memory repertoires showed no such trend.

Trimming cost V 1 base and J 4 bases; bases outside gene matches: 11. From germline, CDR1 is SGHRS and CDR2 YFSETQ. The CDR3 contains 17 residues. This clonotype was seen repeatedly, ten times or more. Its antigen is still unknown. Addition of a universal primer site occurred through template switching, and cDNA carried unique molecular identifiers. Via MiXCR, TCRdb re-called the 5' RACE reads, giving one row per CDR3 protein. The repertoire consists of about 220,000 distinct CDR3 sequences, with around 10% occurring once and the leading ten covering over 4.5%. This chain uses TRBV5-1 with TRBJ2-3; 8 bases are shared with TRBD2. The sample was memory (CD45RO+) T cells sorted from blood. The sequence was obtained from a woman between 18 and 30 years old in good health. The DNA of the CDR3 is TGCGCCAGCAGCTTGAGTACGCTAGCGGGTCGTTCAGATACGCAGTATTTT. This encodes CASSLSTLAGRSDTQYF.